The 21 T cell receptor beta chains reported below all come from one sample, sequenced in a study of cytomegalovirus exposure and HLA in healthy donors. PCR involved 60 Vbeta and 13 Jbeta primers. Sequencing used immunoSEQ multiplex PCR; TCRdb keeps in-frame clones, though not all of them. The sample carries 180,000 or so clones, about 75% recorded once. Sequencing was carried out using PBMCs. The receptor source for this set is a woman between 35 and 50 years old in good health and CMV-seropositive.

The V call is TRBV19, the J call TRBJ1-3; 7 bases line up with TRBD1. Germline loops: CDR1 LNHDA, CDR2 SQIVND (reference sequence). Trimming at V came to 6 bases and at J to 5 bases, leaving 7 bases not matched to a gene. The length of the CDR3 is 14 residues. CDR3 coding DNA: TGTGCCAGTAGCATCCGGGACAGACGAAACACCATATATTTT. This gives the protein CASSIRDRRNTIYF. Combining the CDR3 with reference TRBV19 and TRBJ1-3 gives the whole variable domain DGGITQSPKYLFRKEGQNVTLSCEQNLNHDAMYWYRQDPGQGLRLIYYSQIVNDFQKGDIAEGYSVSREKKESFPLTVTSAQKNPTAFYLCASSIRDRRNTIYFGEGSWLTVV.

This chain uses TRBV18 with TRBJ2-7; 13 bases fit TRBD2. Germline V gene lookup returns CDR1 KGHSH and CDR2 LQKENI. V dropped 5 bases and J dropped 5; count of bases not matched to a gene: 6. The CDR3 has 15 residues. The CDR3 is CASSRRTSGSNEQYF. The CDR3 coding sequence is TGTGCCAGCTCAAGACGGACTAGCGGGAGTAACGAGCAGTACTTC.

The chain recombines TRBV7-9 with TRBJ1-6; 9 bases map to TRBD1. CDR3 size: 16 residues. With 5 bases clipped from V and 8 bases from J, the junction kept 10 bases outside the gene matches. Looked up from germline, CDR1 is SEHNR and CDR2 is FQNEAQ (reference sequence). CDR3 coding DNA: TGTGCCAGCAGCCGGGGGGGACAGGGATCCCATTCACCCCTCCACTTT. The encoded protein is CASSRGGQGSHSPLHF.

The J gene is TRBJ1-2, the V gene TRBV7-2; D gene unclear. The germline V and J ends were trimmed by 5 bases and 2 bases, with 12 bases remaining between them. The CDR3 loop spans 14 amino acids. Germline assignment: CDR1 SGHTA and CDR2 FQGNSA. The CDR3 DNA reads TGTGCCAGCAGCCAAGCGGGGAGAAACTATGGCTACACCTTC. Residues: CASSQAGRNYGYTF.

The gene calls are TRBV30 and TRBJ1-2; D not resolved. Trimming stripped 2 bases from V and 6 bases from J, with 13 bases between. From germline, CDR1 is GTSNPN and CDR2 SVGIG (reference sequence). CDR3 length: 13 residues. In DNA, the CDR3 is TGTGCCTGGAGTCCCGGCGTAGCCGATGGCTACACCTTC. It is translated as CAWSPGVADGYTF.

The genes are TRBV28 and TRBJ2-3, with D unresolved. CDR3 size: 13 residues. V dropped 7 bases and J dropped 6 bases, with 14 bases sitting between them. CDR1 and CDR2 (germline): MDHEN, SYDVKM. The CDR3 loop reads CASTRLGADTQYF. The CDR3 coding sequence is TGTGCCAGCACCAGACTTGGAGCGGATACGCAGTATTTT.

The chain joins TRBV27 to TRBJ2-7; TRBD2 matches at 10 bases. Trimming cost V 7 bases and J 6 bases; bases outside gene matches: 21. The CDR3 consists of 18 residues. CDR1 MNHEY and CDR2 SMNVEV come from the germline V gene (reference sequence). As DNA, the CDR3 is TGTGCCAGCACCGCGAGGGGGCTAGCGGGAGTTAATTGGGCCGAGCAGTACTTC. The encoded protein is CASTARGLAGVNWAEQYF.

On this clone itself: Distinct nucleotide sequences in the sample also encode this CDR3. CDR3 loop: CAIAPGTGDEKLFF. The DNA for the CDR3 is TGTGCCATTGCCCCCGGGACAGGGGATGAAAAACTGTTTTTT. V and J are TRBV10-3 and TRBJ1-4; 10 bases match TRBD1. Unmatched junction bases numbered 7, after V lost 9 bases and J lost 6 bases. Looked up from germline, CDR1 is ENHRY and CDR2 is SYGVKD. The CDR3 sequence is 14 residues long.

There are a few counts of this clone. The J gene is TRBJ2-7, the V gene TRBV5-4; 9 nucleotides align to TRBD2. The CDR3 runs to 15 residues. Per germline, CDR1 SGHNT and CDR2 YYREEE (reference sequence). Trimming cost V 3 bases and J 0 bases; bases outside gene matches: 4. The CDR3 region has the DNA TGTGCCAGCAGCTCCGGGACTAGCATCTCCTACGAGCAGTACTTC. Its translation: CASSSGTSISYEQYF.

The V gene is TRBV5-1, the J gene TRBJ1-5; 8 positions agree with TRBD1. Germline V gene sequence: CDR1 SGHRS, CDR2 YFSETQ. CDR3 size: 15 residues. The V and J ends lost 1 base and 4 bases, in that order; junction bases with no gene match: 4. CDR3 in amino acids: CASSLQGAPNQPQHF. The CDR3 bases are TGCGCCAGCAGCTTGCAGGGGGCGCCTAATCAGCCCCAGCATTTT.

The chain joins TRBV2 to TRBJ2-7, with 14 bases fitting TRBD2. CDR3 length: 14 amino acids. The germline gives CDR1 SNHLY, CDR2 FYNNEI. V was pared by 6 bases and J by 6 bases, with 4 bases of the junction left unmatched. CDR3 nucleotide sequence: TGTGCCAGCAGGGGACTAGCGGGAGTTCCCGAGCAGTACTTC. This encodes CASRGLAGVPEQYF.

The J gene is TRBJ2-3, the V gene TRBV29-1; 14 positions agree with TRBD2. Germline-derived CDR1 and CDR2 are SQVTM and ANQGSEA. J was trimmed by 6 bases and V by 6 bases; bases with no gene match: 11. The CDR3 loop spans 16 amino acids. CDR3: CSVKGGLAGGGDTQYF. The CDR3 DNA follows: TGCAGCGTCAAAGGCGGACTAGCGGGAGGTGGCGATACGCAGTATTTT.

The V gene is TRBV5-4, the J gene TRBJ1-2; D remains unclear. Germline V lookup: CDR1 SGHNT, CDR2 YYREEE (reference sequence). The CDR3 is 12 residues long. V lost 4 bases to trimming and J lost 8 bases, with 12 bases between them. CDR3 nucleotide sequence: TGTGCCAGCAGCCATCTAGCATGGGGCTACACCTTC. This gives the protein CASSHLAWGYTF.

In this sample, this clone turned up once. V and J are TRBV4-1 and TRBJ2-2; 9 bases fit TRBD2. Losses at the gene ends were 0 bases for V and 4 bases for J; bases not matched to a gene: 9. This CDR3 region has 18 residues. Germline V lookup: CDR1 MGHRA, CDR2 YSYEKL. The CDR3 spells CASSQDILLAGRTGELFF. In DNA form, the CDR3 reads TGCGCCAGCAGCCAAGACATCCTACTAGCGGGCCGCACCGGGGAGCTGTTTTTT.

The chain is built from TRBV7-2 and TRBJ1-1, with 8 bases matching TRBD1. Germline-derived CDR1 and CDR2 are SGHTA and FQGNSA. This CDR3 spans 13 amino acids. Trimming removed 5 bases from V and 7 bases from J; junction bases left unmatched: 6. As DNA, the CDR3 is TGTGCCAGCAGCACTCACGGACAGGGTGAAGCTTTCTTT. It translates to CASSTHGQGEAFF.

The chain joins TRBV6-1 to TRBJ2-1, with 7 bases that match TRBD1. Germline CDR1 reads MNHNS; CDR2 reads SASEGT. The CDR3 extends over 15 amino acids. V lost 11 bases, J lost 0 bases, and 10 bases stayed unmatched. The CDR3 sequence: CASQGVKSSYNEQFF. The CDR3 DNA follows: TGTGCCTCCCAGGGGGTCAAAAGCTCCTACAATGAGCAGTTCTTC.

The rearrangement joins TRBV28 to TRBJ1-5; a weak D match, TRBD1 (5 bases). Deletions cut 6 bases from V and 3 bases from J, with 6 bases between. Germline CDR1 and CDR2: MDHEN and SYDVKM. The CDR3 has 12 residues. The CDR3: CASRDINQPQHF. The DNA for the CDR3 is TGTGCCAGCAGGGACATCAATCAGCCCCAGCATTTT.

This clone was picked up a small number of times. Written as DNA, the CDR3 is TGTGCCAGTAGTCCCGGGACAGGATGGAATCAGCCCCAGCATTTT. Translating it yields CASSPGTGWNQPQHF. The chain joins TRBV19 to TRBJ1-5; TRBD1 aligns across 8 bases. V was clipped by 5 bases and J by 4 bases; unmatched bases: 7. CDR1 LNHDA and CDR2 SQIVND come from the germline V gene (reference sequence). The CDR3 runs to 15 residues.

This clone was seen many times. V and J are TRBV25-1 and TRBJ2-5, with a possible D match to TRBD2 (6 bases). CDR1 MGHDK and CDR2 SYGVNS come from the germline V gene. The CDR3 is 18 amino acids. Trimming removed 8 bases at V and 2 bases at J, with 27 bases between. CDR3 amino acids: CASANNRELSGSQETQYF. Written as DNA, the CDR3 is TGTGCCAGCGCCAATAACCGAGAGCTTAGCGGTTCACAAGAGACCCAGTACTTC.

The chain links TRBV2 to TRBJ1-4; 7 bases are a match to TRBD1. The germline CDR1 and CDR2 sequences are SNHLY and FYNNEI. The junction had 6 bases not matched to a gene; V was cut back by 6 bases and J by 5 bases. CDR3 length: 14 residues. The CDR3 DNA reads as TGTGCCAGCAGGAGGGACAGATCAAATGAAAAACTGTTTTTT. Its translation: CASRRDRSNEKLFF.

CDR3 bases: TGTGCCAGCAGTGCAAAACCGGGACTAGCGGGAAGATCCTACAATGAGCAGTTCTTC. The encoded protein is CASSAKPGLAGRSYNEQFF. This chain joins TRBV6-1 and TRBJ2-1; TRBD2 matches 13 bases. This CDR3 comprises 19 residues. The trim removed 4 bases at V and 1 base at J, leaving 10 bases unmatched. Germline CDR1 and CDR2: MNHNS and SASEGT.